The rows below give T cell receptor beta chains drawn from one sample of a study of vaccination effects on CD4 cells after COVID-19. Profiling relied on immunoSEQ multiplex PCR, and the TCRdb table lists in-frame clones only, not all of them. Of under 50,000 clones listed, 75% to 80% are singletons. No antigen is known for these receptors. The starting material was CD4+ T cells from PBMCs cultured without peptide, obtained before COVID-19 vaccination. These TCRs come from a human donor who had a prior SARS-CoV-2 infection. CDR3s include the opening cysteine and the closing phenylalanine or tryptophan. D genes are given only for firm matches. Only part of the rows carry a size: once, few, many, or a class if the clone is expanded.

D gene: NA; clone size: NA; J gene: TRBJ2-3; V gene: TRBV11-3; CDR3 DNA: TGTGCCAGCAGCTTAGAACGGGGGAGCCCAGATACGCAGTATTTT; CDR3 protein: CASSLERGSPDTQYF
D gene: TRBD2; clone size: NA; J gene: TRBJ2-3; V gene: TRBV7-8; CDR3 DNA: TGTGCCAGCAGCTTAGTGGCCCGGGGGAGGGTAGATACGCAGTATTTT; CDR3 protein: CASSLVARGRVDTQYF
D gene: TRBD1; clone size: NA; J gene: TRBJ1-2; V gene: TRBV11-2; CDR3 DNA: TGTGCCAGCAGCTTGGGACAGGGAACGAAGGATGGCTACACCTTC; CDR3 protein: CASSLGQGTKDGYTF
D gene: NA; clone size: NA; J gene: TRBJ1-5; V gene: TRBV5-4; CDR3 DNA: TGTGCCAGCAGCTTGGAGGGGACGGGGCAGCCCCAGCATTTT; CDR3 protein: CASSLEGTGQPQHF
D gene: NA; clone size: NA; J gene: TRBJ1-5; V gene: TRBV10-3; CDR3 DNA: TGTGCCATCAGTGAGGGGGGCCTCGGACGCAATCAGCCCCAGCATTTT; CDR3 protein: CAISEGGLGRNQPQHF
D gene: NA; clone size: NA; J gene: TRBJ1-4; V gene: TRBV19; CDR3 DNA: TGTGCCAGTAGTATCAGGGTAGAAGGTGAAAAACTGTTTTTT; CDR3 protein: CASSIRVEGEKLFF
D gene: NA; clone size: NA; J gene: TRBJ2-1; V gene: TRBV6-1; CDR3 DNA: TGTGCCAGCAGTGAGAGATGGGGAAATGAGCAGTTCTTC; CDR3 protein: CASSERWGNEQFF
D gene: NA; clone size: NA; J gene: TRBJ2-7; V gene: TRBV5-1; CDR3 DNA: TGCGCCAGCAGCTTGGTGGAGGGAACGACCTACGAGCAGTACTTC; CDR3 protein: CASSLVEGTTYEQYF
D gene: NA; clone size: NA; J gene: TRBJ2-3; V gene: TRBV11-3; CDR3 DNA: TGTGCCAGCAGCTTACTAAACACAGATACGCAGTATTTT; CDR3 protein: CASSLLNTDTQYF
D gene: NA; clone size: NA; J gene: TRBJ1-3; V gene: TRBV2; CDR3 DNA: TGTGCCAGCAGTGAACCCCATAGGGGAAACACCATATATTTT; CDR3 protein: CASSEPHRGNTIYF
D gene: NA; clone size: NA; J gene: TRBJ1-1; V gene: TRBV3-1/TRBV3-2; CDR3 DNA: TGTGCCAGCAGCACTCCGGGACGACTGAACACTGAAGCTTTCTTT; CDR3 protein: CASSTPGRLNTEAFF
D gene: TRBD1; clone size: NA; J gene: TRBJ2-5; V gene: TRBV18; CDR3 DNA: TGTGCCAGCTCACCACCGGGACAGAAAGAGACCCAGTACTTC; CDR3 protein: CASSPPGQKETQYF
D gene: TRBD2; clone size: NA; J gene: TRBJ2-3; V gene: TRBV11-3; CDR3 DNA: TGTGCCAGCAGACCTAGCGGCTACACAGATACGCAGTATTTT; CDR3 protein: CASRPSGYTDTQYF
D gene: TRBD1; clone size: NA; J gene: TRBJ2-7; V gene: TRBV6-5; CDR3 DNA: TGTGCCAGCCGGACCCGACAGGGGCCCTACGAGCAGTACTTC; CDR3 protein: CASRTRQGPYEQYF
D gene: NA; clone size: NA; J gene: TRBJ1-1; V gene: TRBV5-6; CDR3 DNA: TGTGCCAGCAGCTTGGTCCGGGTGAGTGAAGCTTTCTTT; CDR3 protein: CASSLVRVSEAFF
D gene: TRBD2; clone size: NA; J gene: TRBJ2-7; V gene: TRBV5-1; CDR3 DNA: TGCGCCAGCAGCTCCGGGTCGGGGCTAGCGGGAGACGACGAGCAGTACTTC; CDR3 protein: CASSSGSGLAGDDEQYF
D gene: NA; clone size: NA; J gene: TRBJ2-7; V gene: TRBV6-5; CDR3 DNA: TGTGCCAGCAGTTACTCGGTGCTCGGGTCCTACGAGCAGTACTTC; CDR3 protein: CASSYSVLGSYEQYF
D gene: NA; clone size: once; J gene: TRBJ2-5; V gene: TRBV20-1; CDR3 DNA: TGCAGTGCTAGTGCTGGGTTTGGAGAGACCCAGTACTTC; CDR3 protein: CSASAGFGETQYF
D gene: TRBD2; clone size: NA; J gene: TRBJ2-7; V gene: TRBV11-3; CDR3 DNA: TGTGCCAGCAGCTTAAGGACTAGCGGACGAAGCTCCTACGAGCAGTACTTC; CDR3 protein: CASSLRTSGRSSYEQYF
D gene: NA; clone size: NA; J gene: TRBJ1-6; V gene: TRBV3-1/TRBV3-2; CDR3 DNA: TGTGCCAGCAGCCAAGGAGCCCTACCTGGGTGGAATTCACCCCTCCACTTT; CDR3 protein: CASSQGALPGWNSPLHF
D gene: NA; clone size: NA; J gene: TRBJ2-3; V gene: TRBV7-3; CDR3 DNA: TGTGCCAGCAGCTTATCGGGGAAGGGAGATACGCAGTATTTT; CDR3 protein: CASSLSGKGDTQYF
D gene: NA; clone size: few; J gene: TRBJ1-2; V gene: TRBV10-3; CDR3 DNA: TGTGCCATCAGCGGAGGACAGCGCTATGGCTACACCTTC; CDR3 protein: CAISGGQRYGYTF
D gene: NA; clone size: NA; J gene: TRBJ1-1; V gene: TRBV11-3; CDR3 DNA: TGTGCCAGCAGCCTCAAGGGGGTCTGGGGGCAGATGAACACTGAAGCTTTCTTT; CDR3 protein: CASSLKGVWGQMNTEAFF
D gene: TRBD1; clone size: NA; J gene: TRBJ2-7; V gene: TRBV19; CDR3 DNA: TGTGCCAGTAGTCCTCTCCCGGGACAGGAACCCGAGCAGTACTTC; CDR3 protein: CASSPLPGQEPEQYF
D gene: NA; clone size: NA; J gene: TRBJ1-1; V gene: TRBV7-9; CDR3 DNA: TGTGCCAGCAGCTTTACCTACAGGGACACTGAAGCTTTCTTT; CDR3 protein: CASSFTYRDTEAFF
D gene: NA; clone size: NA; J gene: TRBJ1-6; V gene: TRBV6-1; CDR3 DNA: TGTGCCAGCAGTGAAGTGGCAGGGTTGGGTTCACCCCTCCACTTT; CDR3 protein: CASSEVAGLGSPLHF
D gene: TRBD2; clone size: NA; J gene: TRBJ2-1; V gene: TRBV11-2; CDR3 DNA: TGTGCCAGCAGCCCGGAACCCGGGACTACATATTGGCAGTTCTTC; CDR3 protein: CASSPEPGTTYWQFF